Shown below are 3 T cell receptor beta chains from a single sample sequenced in a study of T cell clonotyping in hematopoietic cell transplantation. Profiled with immunoSEQ multiplex PCR; TCRdb holds only in-frame clones, not every one. The sample yields nearly 5,500 clones, about 85% seen once. The sample's time point: recipient sample about 28 days before transplant, after cytoreduction. The sequencing here drew on peripheral blood mononuclear cells, taken before stem cell transplant. The origin of the receptors is a man aged 55 to 70 with acute myeloid leukemia. Some clones in this sample may be carry-over from other donors' samples.

The CDR3 DNA is TGCGCCAGCAGCCCGAGGACCGAAAACAATGAGCAGTTCTTC. It encodes CASSPRTENNEQFF. The chain joins TRBV5-1 to TRBJ2-1; D uncertain. This CDR3 region has 14 residues. Deletions cut 4 bases from V and 5 bases from J, with 13 bases between. Germline values: CDR1 SGHRS, CDR2 YFSETQ.

The CDR3 nucleotides are TGTGCCAGTAGCGCCTTACAGGGTCGAGGGGAAAAACTGTTTTTT. Translated, it gives CASSALQGRGEKLFF. The chain couples TRBV19 to TRBJ1-4; D may be TRBD1 (6 bases). Trimming took 6 bases from V and 8 from J, leaving 19 bases between them. This CDR3 is built from 15 residues. Per germline, CDR1 LNHDA and CDR2 SQIVND (reference sequence).

This clone was observed once. The chain combines TRBV5-1 with TRBJ1-1; no clear D. Germline V gives CDR1 SGHRS, CDR2 YFSETQ. V was clipped by 4 bases and J by 5 bases, with 9 bases between them. This CDR3 has 12 amino acids. Here the CDR3 reads CASSPGWTEAFF. CDR3 DNA: TGCGCCAGCAGCCCGGGGTGGACTGAAGCTTTCTTT.